These 3 T cell receptor beta chains were all obtained from the same sample, sequenced in a study of HIV-infected patients and healthy controls. Whole blood was used without fractionation, so all unsorted peripheral T cells were included. Reverse transcription used about 500 ng RNA and constant-region primers for alpha and beta. Using multiplexing indices, alpha and beta chain libraries were generated apart by chain-specific third strand synthesis. TCRdb independently ran MiXCR on the 5' RACE reads; one entry per CDR3 protein. The sample contains about 16,000 distinct CDR3 sequences, more than 8.5% of which appear only once. The source material was blood. Source of these receptors: an adult in good health.

The table lists this clonotype with many counts. The chain links TRBV7-9 to TRBJ2-1; D is unresolved. This CDR3 has 14 residues. The V end lost 5 bases, the J end lost 5 bases, and 13 bases lay between the germline ends. The germline V gene has CDR1 SEHNR and CDR2 FQNEAQ (reference sequence). The chain's CDR3 is CASSGDISDNEQFF. In nucleotides, the CDR3 is TGTGCCAGCAGCGGAGACATATCAGACAATGAGCAGTTCTTC.

This clonotype has more than one count but fewer than ten. The chain combines TRBV28 with TRBJ2-7; D not resolved. Trimming took off 1 base at V and 6 bases at J, with 10 bases between the two ends. CDR3 length: 13 residues. From germline, CDR1 is MDHEN and CDR2 SYDVKM. As DNA, the CDR3 is TGTGCCAGCAGTTTATCAGCGACGGGCGAGCAGTACGTC. Translating gives CASSLSATGEQYV.

The CDR3 sequence is CSARETGSYGYTF. CDR3 coding DNA: TGCAGTGCTAGAGAAACAGGGAGCTATGGCTACACCTTC. The chain has TRBV20-1 and TRBJ1-2; D perhaps matches TRBD1 (6 bases). Between the trimmed V and J ends, which lost 0 bases and 4 bases, there was a span of 9 bases. The CDR3 is 13 amino acids. Germline CDR1 reads DFQATT; CDR2 reads SNEGSKA (reference sequence).